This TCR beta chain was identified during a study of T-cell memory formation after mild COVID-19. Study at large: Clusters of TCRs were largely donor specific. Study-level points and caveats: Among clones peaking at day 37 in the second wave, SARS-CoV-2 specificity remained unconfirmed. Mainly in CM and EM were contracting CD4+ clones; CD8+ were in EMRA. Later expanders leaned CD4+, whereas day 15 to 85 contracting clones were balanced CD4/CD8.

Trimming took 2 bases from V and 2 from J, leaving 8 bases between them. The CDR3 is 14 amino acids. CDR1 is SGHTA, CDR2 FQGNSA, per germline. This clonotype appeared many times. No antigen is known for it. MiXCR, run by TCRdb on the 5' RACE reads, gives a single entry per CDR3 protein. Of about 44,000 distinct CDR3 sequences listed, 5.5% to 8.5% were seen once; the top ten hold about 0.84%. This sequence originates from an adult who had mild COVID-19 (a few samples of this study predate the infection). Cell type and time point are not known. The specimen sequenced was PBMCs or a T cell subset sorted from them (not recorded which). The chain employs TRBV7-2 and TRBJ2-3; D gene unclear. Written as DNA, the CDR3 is TGTGCCAGCAGCTTAAACCAACCCACAGATACGCAGTATTTT. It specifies CASSLNQPTDTQYF.